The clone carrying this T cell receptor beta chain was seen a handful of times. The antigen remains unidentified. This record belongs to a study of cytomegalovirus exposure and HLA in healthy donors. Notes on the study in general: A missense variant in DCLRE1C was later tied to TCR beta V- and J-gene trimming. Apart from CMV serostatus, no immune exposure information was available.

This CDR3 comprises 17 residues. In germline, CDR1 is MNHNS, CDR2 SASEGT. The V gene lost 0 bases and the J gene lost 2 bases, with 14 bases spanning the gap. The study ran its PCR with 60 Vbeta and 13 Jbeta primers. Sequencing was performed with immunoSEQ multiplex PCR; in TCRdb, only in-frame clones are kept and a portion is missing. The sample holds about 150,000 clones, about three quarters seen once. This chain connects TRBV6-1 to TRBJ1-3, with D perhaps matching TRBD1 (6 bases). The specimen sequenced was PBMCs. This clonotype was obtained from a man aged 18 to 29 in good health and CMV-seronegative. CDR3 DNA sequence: TGTGCCAGCAGTGAAGCCGGTTCCAGGGGAACTGGAAACACCATATATTTT. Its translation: CASSEAGSRGTGNTIYF.